The rows below give T cell receptor beta chains drawn from one sample of a study of blood T cell repertoires in COVID-19. This table comes from immunoSEQ multiplex PCR, and its TCRdb copy is limited to in-frame clones, with some not included. The sample lists approximately 200,000 clones, 80% to 90% seen once, with more than 2.5% in the top ten. Sequenced input: peripheral blood. Receptors were obtained from a man aged 60-69 years with acute or convalescent COVID-19. Each CDR3 is given with its conserved first and last residue. The order of the fields is clone size, J gene, V gene, D gene, CDR3 protein, CDR3 DNA. D genes are given only for firm matches. Some rows mark clone size as missing; the rest say once, few, many or name a class of expanded clone.

size: NA; J: TRBJ1-1; V: TRBV5-5; D: NA; CDR3: CASSWVGGGTEAFF; DNA: TGTGCCAGCAGCTGGGTGGGGGGAGGCACTGAAGCTTTCTTT
size: NA; J: TRBJ1-4; V: TRBV28; D: TRBD1; CDR3: CASISGGQGQAKLFF; DNA: TGTGCCAGCATCTCCGGGGGACAGGGACAAGCAAAACTGTTTTTT
size: once; J: TRBJ1-2; V: TRBV28; D: NA; CDR3: CASRPGGYGYTF; DNA: TGTGCCAGCAGACCGGGTGGCTATGGCTACACCTTC
size: NA; J: TRBJ1-3; V: TRBV28; D: NA; CDR3: CASSRQLSSGNTIYF; DNA: TGTGCCAGCAGTCGACAGCTGAGCTCTGGAAACACCATATATTTT
size: NA; J: TRBJ2-5; V: TRBV5-1; D: NA; CDR3: CASSFPGAETQYF; DNA: TGCGCCAGCAGCTTCCCAGGGGCCGAGACCCAGTACTTC
size: NA; J: TRBJ2-3; V: TRBV12-3/TRBV12-4; D: NA; CDR3: CASWGRTDTQYF; DNA: TGTGCCAGCTGGGGCCGCACAGATACGCAGTATTTT
size: NA; J: TRBJ2-3; V: TRBV9; D: TRBD2; CDR3: CASRAGSTDTQYF; DNA: TGTGCCTCTAGAGCGGGGAGCACAGATACGCAGTATTTT
size: NA; J: TRBJ2-5; V: TRBV11-2; D: TRBD2; CDR3: CASSQLAGEPETQYF; DNA: TGTGCCAGCAGCCAATTAGCGGGAGAACCGGAGACCCAGTACTTC
size: NA; J: TRBJ1-2; V: TRBV30; D: NA; CDR3: CAWNRGAAYGYTF; DNA: TGTGCCTGGAATCGGGGGGCGGCCTATGGCTACACCTTC
size: NA; J: TRBJ2-7; V: TRBV30; D: TRBD1; CDR3: CAWTPGQGSSYEQYF; DNA: TGTGCCTGGACCCCGGGACAGGGGAGCTCCTACGAGCAGTACTTC
size: NA; J: TRBJ2-7; V: TRBV14; D: NA; CDR3: CASSQGGSEQYF; DNA: TGTGCCAGCAGCCAAGGAGGTTCCGAGCAGTACTTC
size: NA; J: TRBJ2-5; V: TRBV18; D: TRBD1; CDR3: CASRRDRQETQYF; DNA: TGTGCCAGCCGCCGGGACAGGCAAGAGACCCAGTACTTC
size: NA; J: TRBJ1-3; V: TRBV28; D: NA; CDR3: CASSPQTVSGNTIYF; DNA: TGTGCCAGCAGTCCCCAAACAGTCTCTGGAAACACCATATATTTT
size: NA; J: TRBJ1-2; V: TRBV4-3; D: TRBD1; CDR3: CASSGQAGRGYTF; DNA: TGCGCCAGCAGTGGACAGGCAGGTCGGGGCTACACCTTC
size: NA; J: TRBJ2-7; V: TRBV6-5; D: TRBD2; CDR3: CASTAGLADPREQYF; DNA: TGTGCCAGCACCGCCGGACTAGCGGACCCTCGCGAGCAGTACTTC
size: NA; J: TRBJ1-2; V: TRBV3-1/TRBV3-2; D: NA; CDR3: CASSQEVGAYGYTF; DNA: TGTGCCAGCAGCCAAGAAGTAGGGGCCTATGGCTACACCTTC
size: few; J: TRBJ2-5; V: TRBV7-2; D: NA; CDR3: CASSIPLPGGRETQYF; DNA: TGTGCCAGCAGCATACCCCTCCCCGGTGGGAGAGAGACCCAGTACTTC
size: NA; J: TRBJ1-2; V: TRBV7-2; D: TRBD1; CDR3: CASSLGDRIYGYTF; DNA: TGTGCCAGCAGCTTAGGGGACAGGATCTATGGCTACACCTTC
size: NA; J: TRBJ1-1; V: TRBV24-1; D: TRBD1; CDR3: CATSDLREGTENTEAFF; DNA: TGTGCCACCAGTGATTTGCGAGAGGGGACAGAGAACACTGAAGCTTTCTTT
size: NA; J: TRBJ2-5; V: TRBV20-1; D: NA; CDR3: CSASLSTYQETQYF; DNA: TGCAGTGCTAGTCTGTCGACATACCAAGAGACCCAGTACTTC
size: NA; J: TRBJ2-2; V: TRBV7-9; D: TRBD1; CDR3: CASSRDRGITGELFF; DNA: TGTGCCAGCAGCCGGGACAGGGGAATCACCGGGGAGCTGTTTTTT
size: NA; J: TRBJ2-6; V: TRBV7-2; D: NA; CDR3: CASSLGGSGANVLTF; DNA: TGTGCCAGCAGCTTGGGGGGCTCTGGGGCCAACGTCCTGACTTTC
size: NA; J: TRBJ2-5; V: TRBV5-8; D: NA; CDR3: CASSPGSQNKQETQYF; DNA: TGTGCCAGCAGCCCGGGGTCCCAGAACAAGCAAGAGACCCAGTACTTC
size: NA; J: TRBJ2-7; V: TRBV5-1; D: NA; CDR3: CASSLAPAGSINEQYF; DNA: TGCGCCAGCAGCTTGGCCCCCGCAGGGTCTATCAACGAGCAGTACTTC
size: few; J: TRBJ2-1; V: TRBV27; D: NA; CDR3: CASSLSPPRTTYNEQFF; DNA: TGTGCCAGCAGTTTAAGCCCCCCTCGGACTACCTACAATGAGCAGTTCTTC